The 29 T cell receptor beta chains below all came from one sample that was sequenced in a study of early T cells in non-severe SARS-CoV-2 infection. TCRdb re-called the 5' RACE reads through MiXCR, storing one row per CDR3 protein. In the table there are fewer than 50,000 distinct CDR3 sequences, about 7% of which are singletons. The sample taken for sequencing was whole blood. Source of these receptors: an adult who was a healthcare worker with PCR-confirmed SARS-CoV-2 infection or an uninfected control (not recorded which).

This clonotype came up many times. The J gene is TRBJ1-5, the V gene TRBV6-2 or TRBV6-3; the match to TRBD1 covers 9 bases. The CDR3 is 16 residues long. J gave up 6 bases and V 6 bases, and 12 bases lay outside the gene matches. Per the germline V gene, CDR1 is MNHEY and CDR2 is SVGEGT. CDR3 DNA sequence: TGTGCCAGCAGCACCTTCCGGGACAGGGTTGGTCAGCCCCAGCATTTT. It is translated as CASSTFRDRVGQPQHF.

This clonotype has ten or more counts. CDR3 DNA sequence: TGCAGCGTCTACCCCTCTACGGGCAACACTGAAGCTTTCTTT. The encoded protein is CSVYPSTGNTEAFF. V gene TRBV29-1 combines with J gene TRBJ1-1; D call uncertain. With 6 bases removed from V and 2 bases from J, the gap between germline ends came to 16 bases. CDR1 and CDR2 (germline): SQVTM, ANQGSEA. CDR3 length: 14 amino acids.

This clonotype appeared many times. The chain links TRBV6-5 to TRBJ1-1, with D maybe TRBD1 (6 bases). The CDR3 spans 14 residues. The ends were cut back, 4 bases at V and 0 bases at J, with 9 bases in the middle. Germline CDR1 MNHEY, CDR2 SVGAGI. The CDR3 loop is CASSFQGLNTEAFF. The CDR3 DNA follows: TGTGCCAGCAGTTTTCAGGGGTTGAACACTGAAGCTTTCTTT.

The chain uses TRBV20-1 and TRBJ2-2, with no clear D. The germline V gene has CDR1 DFQATT and CDR2 SNEGSKA (reference sequence). Between the trimmed V and J ends, which lost 0 bases and 4 bases, there was a span of 6 bases. CDR3 size: 13 residues. The CDR3 protein is CSARDRTTGELFF. DNA for the CDR3: TGCAGTGCTAGAGATAGGACCACCGGGGAGCTGTTTTTT.

This sequence joins TRBV6-5 and TRBJ2-5; no clear D. The CDR3 is made up of 13 amino acids. V was pared by 6 bases and J by 2 bases, with 10 bases between. The germline V gene has CDR1 MNHEY and CDR2 SVGAGI. CDR3 sequence reads: CASSRTVQETQYF. CDR3 DNA: TGTGCCAGCAGCCGGACGGTACAAGAGACCCAGTACTTC.

This clonotype was counted ten times or more. The chain carries TRBV3-1 and TRBJ1-1; perhaps TRBD1 as D (5 bases). The CDR3 length is 15 residues. Germline V gene data show CDR1 as LGHDT and CDR2 as YNNKEL (reference sequence). The V end lost 2 bases, the J end lost 1 base, and 11 bases lay between the germline ends. The CDR3 DNA follows: TGTGCCAGCAGCCAATACGGGACTGCGAACACTGAAGCTTTCTTT. Encoded protein: CASSQYGTANTEAFF.

J is TRBJ2-5 and V is TRBV7-9; 8 positions agree with TRBD2. Germline trimming cut 3 bases from V and 1 base from J; bases unmatched to any gene: 4. The germline V gene encodes CDR1 SEHNR and CDR2 FQNEAQ (reference sequence). The CDR3 totals 15 residues. CDR3 sequence reads: CASSFGREGQETQYF. CDR3 nucleotide sequence: TGTGCCAGCAGCTTCGGTCGGGAGGGCCAAGAGACCCAGTACTTC.

J is TRBJ1-2 and V is TRBV5-1; 10 bases agree with TRBD1. CDR3 length: 16 amino acids. V dropped 2 bases and J dropped 4; count of bases not matched to a gene: 8. The V gene's germline CDR1 is SGHRS and CDR2 YFSETQ. The CDR3 nucleotides are TGCGCCAGCAGCTTCTCAGTGGGACAGGGGTCCTATGGCTACACCTTC. Protein: CASSFSVGQGSYGYTF.

The rearrangement joins TRBV18 to TRBJ2-7; D is perhaps TRBD1 or TRBD2 (5 bases each). CDR3 length: 13 amino acids. Per the germline V gene, CDR1 is KGHSH and CDR2 is LQKENI. V was cut by 5 bases and J by 5 bases, with 13 bases left in between. The CDR3 region is CASSSGTLDEQYF. The CDR3 DNA sequence: TGTGCCAGCTCATCCGGGACGCTGGACGAGCAGTACTTC.

This clonotype has ten or more counts. The chain is built from TRBV18 and TRBJ2-2; 7 positions agree with TRBD2. The ends lost 6 bases at V and 3 bases at J; junction bases unmatched: 10. This CDR3 spans 16 amino acids. Looked up from germline, CDR1 is KGHSH and CDR2 is LQKENI. Written as DNA, the CDR3 is TGTGCCAGCTCGAAATCGAGCGGGACCGACACCGGGGAGCTGTTTTTT. This translates into CASSKSSGTDTGELFF. The entire variable domain, with the rest obtained from reference TRBV18 and TRBJ2-2, is as follows: NAGVMQNPRHLVRRRGQEARLRCSPMKGHSHVYWYRQLPEEGLKFMVYLQKENIIDESGMPKERFSAEFPKEGPSILRIQQVVRGDSAAYFCASSKSSGTDTGELFFGEGSRLTVL.

This clonotype was counted ten times or more. The germline gene is not matched at one end of the junction; a read error may be the cause. V is TRBV6-1 and J is TRBJ1-1; D gene unclear. Germline V gene lookup returns CDR1 MNHNS and CDR2 SASEGT. CDR3 size: 10 residues. The CDR3 loop is CASSPPGRLF. In DNA, the CDR3 is TGTGCCAGCAGTCCGCCCGGACGCCTCTTT.

This clonotype was observed at least ten times. The chain has TRBV7-2 and TRBJ1-1; 7 bases agree with TRBD1. V lost 1 base, J lost 3 bases, and 5 bases stayed unmatched. Germline loops: CDR1 SGHTA, CDR2 FQGNSA. The CDR3 totals 15 residues. DNA for the CDR3: TGTGCCAGCAGCTTAGATTCGAGGGGGCACACTGAAGCTTTCTTT. It codes for CASSLDSRGHTEAFF.

This clonotype was counted at least ten times. This chain uses TRBV19 with TRBJ2-1; D may be TRBD2 (5 bases). The V gene lost 1 base and the J gene lost 7 bases, with 11 bases spanning the gap. Germline values: CDR1 LNHDA, CDR2 SQIVND (reference sequence). This CDR3 has 14 amino acids. CDR3 in amino acids: CASSIAEGRNEQFF. In DNA, the CDR3 is TGTGCCAGTAGTATAGCTGAGGGCAGGAATGAGCAGTTCTTC.

There are a few counts of this clonotype. This chain joins TRBV19 and TRBJ2-3; D call uncertain. The CDR3 runs to 13 residues. The germline V and J ends were trimmed by 1 base and 1 base, with 3 bases remaining between them. Germline-derived CDR1 and CDR2 are LNHDA and SQIVND (reference sequence). CDR3 in DNA: TGTGCCAGTAGTATAGCCCGCACAGATACGCAGTATTTT. Its translation is CASSIARTDTQYF.

This clonotype came up many times. The CDR3 loop reads CASMSGIGQFF. The CDR3 DNA sequence: TGTGCCAGCATGTCAGGAATCGGGCAGTTCTTC. The rearrangement uses TRBV6-5 and TRBJ2-1; no reliable D call. Germline values: CDR1 MNHEY, CDR2 SVGAGI. Trimming took 7 bases from V and 12 from J, leaving 13 bases between them. This CDR3 region has 11 residues.

This clonotype was seen ten or more times. The V gene is TRBV18, the J gene TRBJ2-4, with 8 bases that match TRBD2. Trimming removed 0 bases from V and 3 bases from J; junction bases left unmatched: 4. Germline V CDR1 and CDR2: KGHSH, LQKENI. The CDR3 has 16 residues. CDR3 bases: TGTGCCAGCTCACCACCGGTCGGGGGGGTCAAAAACATTCAGTACTTC. It encodes CASSPPVGGVKNIQYF.

The chain recombines TRBV2 with TRBJ2-7; 7 nucleotides match TRBD2. The CDR3 extends over 14 amino acids. J gave up 2 bases and V 10 bases, and 11 bases lay outside the gene matches. The V gene's germline CDR1 is SNHLY and CDR2 FYNNEI. CDR3 residues: CATLREGTAYEQYF. In DNA form, the CDR3 reads TGTGCCACCCTAAGGGAGGGTACGGCCTACGAGCAGTACTTC. The whole variable domain, remainder taken from reference TRBV2 and TRBJ2-7, is EPEVTQTPSHQVTQMGQEVILRCVPISNHLYFYWYRQILGQKVEFLVSFYNNEISEKSEIFDDQFSVERPDGSNFTLKIRSTKLEDSAMYFCATLREGTAYEQYFGPGTRLTVT.

This clonotype was counted many times. The chain uses TRBV20-1 and TRBJ2-3; 13 bases map to TRBD2. The CDR3 is made up of 20 amino acids. J lost 0 bases, V lost 1 base, and 13 bases had no gene match. Germline lookup yields CDR1 DFQATT and CDR2 SNEGSKA (reference sequence). The CDR3 loop reads CSARATGLAGPRGSTDTQYF. DNA of the CDR3: TGCAGTGCTAGAGCCACGGGACTAGCGGGGCCCCGAGGCAGCACAGATACGCAGTATTTT.

This clonotype has at least ten counts. The chain links TRBV9 to TRBJ1-2; 9 positions match TRBD1. This CDR3 is built from 14 residues. Germline assignment: CDR1 SGDLS and CDR2 YYNGEE. Unmatched junction bases numbered 2, after V lost 0 bases and J lost 5 bases. Here the CDR3 reads CASSVGGTGYGYTF. The CDR3 nucleotides read TGTGCCAGCAGCGTAGGAGGGACAGGGTATGGCTACACCTTC.

In this sample, this clonotype turned up many times. V is TRBV7-9 and J is TRBJ1-1; D unresolved. The germline V gene encodes CDR1 SEHNR and CDR2 FQNEAQ (reference sequence). This CDR3 contains 12 residues. V was cut by 4 bases and J by 3 bases, with 6 bases left in between. The CDR3 spells CASSSLDTEAFF. CDR3 DNA: TGTGCCAGCAGCTCGTTGGACACTGAAGCTTTCTTT.

In its sample, this clonotype was seen a few times. The CDR3 loop is CASSLALGVEYF. For the CDR3, the DNA is TGTGCCAGCAGTTTAGCGTTGGGCGTAGAGTACTTC. The V and J genes are TRBV12-3 or TRBV12-4 and TRBJ2-7, with D uncertain. The CDR3 extends over 12 amino acids. The V end was cut by 0 bases, the J end by 11 bases, with 11 bases between.

The chain links TRBV20-1 to TRBJ2-2; tentatively, D is TRBD1 (6 bases). CDR3 length: 14 residues. The V end lost 3 bases, the J end lost 0 bases, and 8 bases lay between the germline ends. The germline V gene encodes CDR1 DFQATT and CDR2 SNEGSKA (reference sequence). CDR3 sequence (DNA): TGCAGTGCTAGGGGGGCTCCGAACACCGGGGAGCTGTTTTTT. Its protein product is CSARGAPNTGELFF.

The chain combines TRBV4-3 with TRBJ2-3; no definite D call. Germline V CDR1 and CDR2: LGHNA, YSLEER. The CDR3 loop spans 15 amino acids. The germline V and J ends were trimmed by 0 bases and 0 bases, with 7 bases remaining between them. CDR3 DNA sequence: TGCGCCAGCAGCCAAGATGACATAAGCACAGATACGCAGTATTTT. Translating it yields CASSQDDISTDTQYF.

This clonotype has ten or more counts. The V call is TRBV21-1, the J call TRBJ2-7; the table calls TRBD2, which could not be checked here. TRBV21-1 is termed a pseudogene. This CDR3 is 13 amino acids long. CDR3 sequence reads: CASSKLGGYEQYF. DNA for the CDR3: TGTGCCAGCAGCAAGCTCGGAGGCTACGAGCAGTACTTC.

This clonotype has more than one count but fewer than ten. One end of the junction varies from germline; a read error may be responsible. V gene TRBV4-2 combines with J gene TRBJ2-2; maybe TRBD2 (5 bases). Germline CDR1 LGHNA, CDR2 YNFKEQ. The length of the CDR3 is 12 residues. The chain's CDR3 is CASSVDYGQLFF. The CDR3 region has the DNA TGTGCCAGCAGCGTAGACTACGGGCAGCTGTTTTTT.

This clonotype showed up many times. The CDR3 DNA is TGTGCCAGCAGCTTGGCGACTAGCACCGGGGAGCTGTTTTTT. Residues: CASSLATSTGELFF. This chain uses TRBV5-4 with TRBJ2-2; perhaps TRBD2 as D (6 bases). Germline V gene sequence: CDR1 SGHNT, CDR2 YYREEE (reference sequence). This CDR3 region has 14 residues. Deletions cut 0 bases from V and 4 bases from J, with 7 bases between.

This clonotype was observed at least ten times. This rearrangement joins TRBV7-6 to TRBJ2-5; TRBD2 might be the D (5 bases). From germline, CDR1 is SGHVS and CDR2 FNYEAQ. Trimming left V 2 bases short and J 2 bases short, with 15 bases between. CDR3 length: 16 residues. Here the CDR3 DNA reads TGTGCCAGCAGCTTACAAGCGGTTACCATACAAGAGACCCAGTACTTC. Protein: CASSLQAVTIQETQYF.

This clonotype has only a few counts. The chain has TRBV18 and TRBJ2-5; D possibly matches TRBD1 or TRBD2 (5 bases each). Trimming stripped 0 bases from V and 2 bases from J, with 10 bases between. The CDR3 has 15 residues. Looked up from germline, CDR1 is KGHSH and CDR2 is LQKENI. The chain's CDR3 is CASSPPRGNQETQYF. Written as DNA, the CDR3 is TGTGCCAGCTCACCACCGAGGGGAAATCAAGAGACCCAGTACTTC. The full variable domain, in which reference TRBV18 and TRBJ2-5 provide the parts outside the CDR3, is NAGVMQNPRHLVRRRGQEARLRCSPMKGHSHVYWYRQLPEEGLKFMVYLQKENIIDESGMPKERFSAEFPKEGPSILRIQQVVRGDSAAYFCASSPPRGNQETQYFGPGTRLLVL.

The chain couples TRBV5-1 to TRBJ2-1; D not certain. Trimming took 3 bases from V and 0 from J, leaving 10 bases between them. The CDR3 contains 15 residues. Germline V gives CDR1 SGHRS, CDR2 YFSETQ. The CDR3 loop is CASSSDHSSYNEQFF. Written as DNA, the CDR3 is TGCGCCAGCAGCTCAGACCATAGCTCCTACAATGAGCAGTTCTTC. The whole variable domain, filled in from reference TRBV5-1 and TRBJ2-1, reads KAGVTQTPRYLIKTRGQQVTLSCSPISGHRSVSWYQQTPGQGLQFLFEYFSETQRNKGNFPGRFSGRQFSNSRSEMNVSTLELGDSALYLCASSSDHSSYNEQFFGPGTRLTVL.